One and the same sample provided the 17 T cell receptor beta chains below, sequenced in a study of T cell responses to AZD1222 COVID-19 vaccine. Measured with immunoSEQ multiplex PCR; TCRdb has only the in-frame clones, and not every one. The table lists about 150,000 clones, roughly 84% of them singletons, with over 4% in the top ten. The sequenced sample was peripheral blood, obtained on day 0 of AZD1222 vaccination. The receptors stem from an adult in good health.

The rearrangement joins TRBV28 to TRBJ2-7; 7 positions agree with TRBD2. This CDR3 contains 15 residues. With V trimmed by 5 bases and J by 3 bases, 10 bases remained unmatched. From germline, CDR1 is MDHEN and CDR2 SYDVKM. DNA of the CDR3: TGTGCCAGCAGTCCTGGGTGGGGGGGTATCTACGAGCAGTACTTC. Translating it yields CASSPGWGGIYEQYF. Complete variable domain (other parts from reference TRBV28 and TRBJ2-7): DVKVTQSSRYLVKRTGEKVFLECVQDMDHENMFWYRQDPGLGLRLIYFSYDVKMKEKGDIPEGYSVSREKKERFSLILESASTNQTSMYLCASSPGWGGIYEQYFGPGTRLTVT.

The chain joins TRBV9 to TRBJ1-4; D call uncertain. Trimming removed 1 base from V and 6 bases from J, with 16 bases in between. This CDR3 has 16 amino acids. Germline V gene sequence: CDR1 SGDLS, CDR2 YYNGEE. CDR3 sequence (DNA): TGTGCCAGCAGCGTAAGTCCCAGGCTTCCACATGAAAAACTGTTTTTT. Translation gives CASSVSPRLPHEKLFF.

This clone came up once. This chain links TRBV30 with TRBJ1-2; no clear D. The germline gives CDR1 GTSNPN, CDR2 SVGIG (reference sequence). This CDR3 contains 15 residues. V was trimmed by 0 bases and J by 0 bases, leaving 11 bases between them. CDR3 residues: CAWSVGQVSNYGYTF. The CDR3 nucleotides are TGTGCCTGGAGTGTGGGTCAGGTCTCTAACTATGGCTACACCTTC.

This chain uses TRBV19 with TRBJ2-1; D not certain. This CDR3 region has 15 residues. Germline V CDR1 and CDR2: LNHDA, SQIVND (reference sequence). Trimming shortened V by 0 bases and J by 4 bases, and 10 bases separated the two germline ends. The CDR3 nucleotides are TGTGCCAGTAGTATAGACTTGGCATCGTACAATGAGCAGTTCTTC. Translating gives CASSIDLASYNEQFF.

The chain employs TRBV5-1 and TRBJ1-5, with D unresolved. The CDR3 has 15 residues. CDR1 SGHRS and CDR2 YFSETQ come from the germline V gene. Trimming removed 4 bases from V and 3 bases from J, with 14 bases in between. CDR3 DNA sequence: TGCGCCAGCAGCCCGGGCCCTACGTACAATCAGCCCCAGCATTTT. Its translation is CASSPGPTYNQPQHF.

The chain combines TRBV2 with TRBJ1-5, with D uncertain. V gave up 3 bases and J gave up 3 bases, with 12 bases separating them. Germline assignment: CDR1 SNHLY and CDR2 FYNNEI. The CDR3 covers 15 residues. The CDR3 protein is CASSDDGRINQPQHF. Here the CDR3 DNA reads TGTGCCAGCAGTGATGATGGGAGGATCAATCAGCCCCAGCATTTT.

V is TRBV6-5 and J is TRBJ1-2; TRBD1 matches at 8 bases. With V trimmed by 6 bases and J by 2 bases, 2 bases remained unmatched. The CDR3 is 13 residues long. Germline V gene sequence: CDR1 MNHEY, CDR2 SVGAGI. The CDR3 loop is CASSRGQNYGYTF. The CDR3 DNA sequence: TGTGCCAGCAGCAGGGGGCAAAACTATGGCTACACCTTC.

V and J are TRBV5-1 and TRBJ1-2, with a weak D call TRBD1 (5 bases). This CDR3 has 13 residues. Germline V gene lookup returns CDR1 SGHRS and CDR2 YFSETQ. V was pared by 4 bases and J by 4 bases, with 11 bases between. The CDR3 DNA sequence: TGCGCCAGCAGCCTAGGGAGGGGCTATGGCTACACCTTC. This sequence encodes CASSLGRGYGYTF. The variable domain in full, completed from reference TRBV5-1 and TRBJ1-2, reads KAGVTQTPRYLIKTRGQQVTLSCSPISGHRSVSWYQQTPGQGLQFLFEYFSETQRNKGNFPGRFSGRQFSNSRSEMNVSTLELGDSALYLCASSLGRGYGYTFGSGTRLTVV.

This clone was counted a few times. This chain joins TRBV5-1 and TRBJ1-6; 8 nucleotides match TRBD1. The junction had 10 bases not matched to a gene; V was cut back by 4 bases and J by 1 base. Germline V lookup: CDR1 SGHRS, CDR2 YFSETQ. The CDR3 is made up of 18 amino acids. The CDR3 here is CASSPRQGWSSYNSPLHF. The CDR3 coding sequence is TGCGCCAGCAGCCCGCGACAGGGGTGGAGTTCCTATAATTCACCCCTCCACTTT.

V usage is TRBV7-9 and J usage is TRBJ2-5; D remains ambiguous. The CDR3 length is 12 residues. The germline V and J ends were trimmed by 1 base and 5 bases, with 5 bases remaining between them. Germline V gene data show CDR1 as SEHNR and CDR2 as FQNEAQ (reference sequence). CDR3 sequence: CASSLGWETQYF. CDR3 DNA: TGTGCCAGCAGCTTAGGATGGGAGACCCAGTACTTC.

The chain uses TRBV19 and TRBJ1-5; 7 bases match TRBD1. V was pared by 4 bases and J by 1 base, with 4 bases of the junction left unmatched. The CDR3 extends over 15 amino acids. Per the germline V gene, CDR1 is LNHDA and CDR2 is SQIVND (reference sequence). In nucleotides, the CDR3 is TGTGCCAGTAGTAAACAGGGGACGAGCAATCAGCCCCAGCATTTT. Translation gives CASSKQGTSNQPQHF.

In this sample, this clone turned up a few times. The CDR3 DNA reads TGCGCCAGCAGCTTTGGTGGGCCTGCCTATGGCTACACCTTC. Its protein is CASSFGGPAYGYTF. V gene TRBV5-1 combines with J gene TRBJ1-2; D not resolved. The CDR3 covers 14 residues. The V gene's germline CDR1 is SGHRS and CDR2 YFSETQ. V lost 2 bases and J lost 4, with 12 bases in between.

The rearrangement uses TRBV19 and TRBJ1-2; D unclear. V dropped 6 bases and J dropped 4 bases, with 15 bases sitting between them. Germline values: CDR1 LNHDA, CDR2 SQIVND (reference sequence). CDR3 size: 14 residues. The CDR3 region has the DNA TGTGCCAGTAGGGACGACCCTGAAACCTATGGCTACACCTTC. This sequence encodes CASRDDPETYGYTF.

The chain couples TRBV23-1 to TRBJ1-5, with D unclear. TRBV23-1 is known as an ORF, though its function is uncertain. The CDR3 sequence is 12 residues long. Trimming removed 0 bases from V and 6 bases from J, with 3 bases in between. CDR3 sequence (DNA): TGCGCCAGCAGTCAATCTGGTCAGCCCCAGCATTTT. Protein: CASSQSGQPQHF.

The chain joins TRBV28 to TRBJ1-3; D is possibly TRBD1 (6 bases). Germline values: CDR1 MDHEN, CDR2 SYDVKM. The CDR3 runs to 15 residues. Trimming took 4 bases from V and 0 from J, leaving 10 bases between them. As DNA, the CDR3 is TGTGCCAGCAGTTCGACAGGAAACTCTGGAAACACCATATATTTT. Amino acids: CASSSTGNSGNTIYF.

The rearrangement links TRBV7-2 to TRBJ1-5, with 7 bases identical to TRBD1. The CDR3 runs 14 residues. Germline V lookup: CDR1 SGHTA, CDR2 FQGNSA. V lost 2 bases, J lost 5 bases, and 3 bases stayed unmatched. CDR3 protein: CASSLQRGHQPQHF. The DNA for the CDR3 is TGTGCCAGCAGCTTACAGAGGGGGCATCAGCCCCAGCATTTT.

The chain has TRBV7-2 and TRBJ1-2; a weak D match, TRBD1 (5 bases). V was trimmed by 4 bases and J by 8 bases, leaving 17 bases between them. The CDR3 has 14 amino acids. Germline CDR1 SGHTA, CDR2 FQGNSA. For the CDR3, the DNA is TGTGCCAGCAGCTCCCGGGACTCGAGGCGGGGCTACACCTTC. Translated, it gives CASSSRDSRRGYTF.